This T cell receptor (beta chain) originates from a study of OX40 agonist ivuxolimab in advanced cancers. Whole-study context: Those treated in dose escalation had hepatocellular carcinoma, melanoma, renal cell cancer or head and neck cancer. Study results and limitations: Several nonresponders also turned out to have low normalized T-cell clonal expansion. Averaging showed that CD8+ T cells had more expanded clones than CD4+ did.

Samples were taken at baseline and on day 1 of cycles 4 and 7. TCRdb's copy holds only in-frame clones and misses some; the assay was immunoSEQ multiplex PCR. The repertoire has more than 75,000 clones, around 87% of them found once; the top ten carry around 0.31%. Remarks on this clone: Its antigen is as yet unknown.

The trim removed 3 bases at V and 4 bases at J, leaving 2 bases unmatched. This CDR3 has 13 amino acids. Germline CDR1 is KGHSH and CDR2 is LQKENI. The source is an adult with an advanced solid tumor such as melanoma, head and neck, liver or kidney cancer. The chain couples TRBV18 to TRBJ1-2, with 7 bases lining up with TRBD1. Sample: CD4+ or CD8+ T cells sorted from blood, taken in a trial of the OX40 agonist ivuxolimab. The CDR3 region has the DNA TGTGCCAGCTCACCTGCAGGGGGCTATGGCTACACCTTC. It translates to CASSPAGGYGYTF.